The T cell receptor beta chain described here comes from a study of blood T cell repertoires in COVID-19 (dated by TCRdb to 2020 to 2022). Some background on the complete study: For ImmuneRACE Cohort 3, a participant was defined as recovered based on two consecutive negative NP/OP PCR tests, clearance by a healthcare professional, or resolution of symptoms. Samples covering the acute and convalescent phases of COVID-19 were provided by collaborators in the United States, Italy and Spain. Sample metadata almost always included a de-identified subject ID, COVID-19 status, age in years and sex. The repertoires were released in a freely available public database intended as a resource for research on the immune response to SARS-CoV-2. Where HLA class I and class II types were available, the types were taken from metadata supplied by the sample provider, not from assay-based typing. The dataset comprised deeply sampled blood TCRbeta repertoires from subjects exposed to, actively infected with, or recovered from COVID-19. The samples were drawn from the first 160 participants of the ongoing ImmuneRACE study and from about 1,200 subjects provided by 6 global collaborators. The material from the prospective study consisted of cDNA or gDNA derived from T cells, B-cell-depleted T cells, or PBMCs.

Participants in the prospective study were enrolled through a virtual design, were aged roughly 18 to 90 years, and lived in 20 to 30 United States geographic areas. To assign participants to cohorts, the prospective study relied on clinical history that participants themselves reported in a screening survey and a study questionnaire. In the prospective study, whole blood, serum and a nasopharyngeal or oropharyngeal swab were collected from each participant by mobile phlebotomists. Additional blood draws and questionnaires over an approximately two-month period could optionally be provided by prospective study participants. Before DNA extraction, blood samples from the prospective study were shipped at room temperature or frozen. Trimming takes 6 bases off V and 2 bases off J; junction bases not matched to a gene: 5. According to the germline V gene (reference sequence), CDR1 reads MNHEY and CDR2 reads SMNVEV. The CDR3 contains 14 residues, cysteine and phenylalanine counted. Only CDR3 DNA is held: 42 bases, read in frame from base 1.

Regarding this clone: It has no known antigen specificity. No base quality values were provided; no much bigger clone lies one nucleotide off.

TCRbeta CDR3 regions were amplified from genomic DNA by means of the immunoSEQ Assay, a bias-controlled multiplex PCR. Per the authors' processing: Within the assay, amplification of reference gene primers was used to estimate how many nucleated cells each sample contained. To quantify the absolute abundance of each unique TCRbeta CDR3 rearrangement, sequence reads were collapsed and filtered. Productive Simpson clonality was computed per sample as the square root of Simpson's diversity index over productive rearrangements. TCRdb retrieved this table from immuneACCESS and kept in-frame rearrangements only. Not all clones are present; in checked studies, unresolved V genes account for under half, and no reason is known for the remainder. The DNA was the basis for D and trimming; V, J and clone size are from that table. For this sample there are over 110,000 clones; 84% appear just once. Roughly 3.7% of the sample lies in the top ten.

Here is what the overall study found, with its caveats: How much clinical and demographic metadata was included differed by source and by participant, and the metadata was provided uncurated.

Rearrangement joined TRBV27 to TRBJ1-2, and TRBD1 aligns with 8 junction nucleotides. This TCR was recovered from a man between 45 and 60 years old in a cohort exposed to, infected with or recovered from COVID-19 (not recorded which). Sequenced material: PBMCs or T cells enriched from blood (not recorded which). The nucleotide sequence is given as TGTGCCAGCAGGCCAGGGGGCTCGAACTATGGCTACACCTTC. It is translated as CASRPGGSNYGYTF.